Shown below are 21 T cell receptor beta chains from a single sample sequenced in a study of OX40 agonist ivuxolimab in advanced cancers. TCRdb's copy holds only in-frame clones and misses some; the assay was immunoSEQ multiplex PCR. In the table there are approximately 75,000 clones, roughly nine tenths of which are singletons. Source: CD4+ or CD8+ T cells sorted from blood, taken in a trial of the OX40 agonist ivuxolimab. Receptors were obtained from an adult with an advanced solid tumor such as melanoma, head and neck, liver or kidney cancer.

The rearrangement uses TRBV11-2 and TRBJ2-1; 12 bases fit TRBD2. This CDR3 spans 17 amino acids. Per the germline V gene, CDR1 is SGHAT and CDR2 is FQNNGV. J gave up 0 bases and V 5 bases, and 5 bases lay outside the gene matches. As DNA, the CDR3 is TGTGCCAGCAGCCCCCGACTAGCGGGAGACTCCTACAATGAGCAGTTCTTC. Residues: CASSPRLAGDSYNEQFF. The whole variable domain, filled in from reference TRBV11-2 and TRBJ2-1, reads EAGVAQSPRYKIIEKRQSVAFWCNPISGHATLYWYQQILGQGPKLLIQFQNNGVVDDSQLPKDRFSAERLKGVDSTLKIQPAKLEDSAVYLCASSPRLAGDSYNEQFFGPGTRLTVL.

This clone was counted a few times. The genes are TRBV6-1 and TRBJ2-2; D call uncertain. Germline CDR1 reads MNHNS; CDR2 reads SASEGT. The CDR3 totals 14 residues. Trimming left V 4 bases short and J 2 bases short, with 8 bases between. The CDR3 region is CASSVGINTGELFF. In DNA, the CDR3 is TGTGCCAGCAGTGTTGGGATAAACACCGGGGAGCTGTTTTTT.

The chain joins TRBV30 to TRBJ2-2; TRBD1 matches 9 bases. Losses at the gene ends were 5 bases for V and 7 bases for J; bases not matched to a gene: 14. Germline assignment: CDR1 GTSNPN and CDR2 SVGIG (reference sequence). The CDR3 spans 16 residues. CDR3 loop: CAWGEAGTGFFGELFF. CDR3 DNA sequence: TGTGCCTGGGGGGAGGCCGGGACAGGGTTTTTCGGGGAGCTGTTTTTT.

This clone was counted a single time. The gene calls are TRBV11-1 and TRBJ2-7; D is unresolved. The V gene's germline CDR1 is SGHAT and CDR2 FQDESV (reference sequence). V was cut by 0 bases and J by 0 bases, with 6 bases left in between. The CDR3 is 14 amino acids. The CDR3 sequence is CASSLAPSSYEQYF. The CDR3 DNA sequence: TGTGCCAGCAGCTTAGCTCCAAGCTCCTACGAGCAGTACTTC.

The chain carries TRBV19 and TRBJ1-4; TRBD1 aligns across 7 bases. V was pared by 2 bases and J by 5 bases, with 8 bases of the junction left unmatched. Germline CDR1 LNHDA, CDR2 SQIVND (reference sequence). The CDR3 consists of 16 residues. CDR3 residues: CASSIPRGQSNEKLFF. The CDR3 nucleotides are TGTGCCAGTAGTATACCCCGGGGACAGTCCAATGAAAAACTGTTTTTT.

J is TRBJ2-3 and V is TRBV5-1, with D tentatively TRBD1 (5 bases). V was shortened by 3 bases and J by 3 bases, with 11 bases between the two germline ends. This CDR3 region has 14 residues. Germline CDR1 SGHRS, CDR2 YFSETQ. This CDR3 is CASSSPQGTDTQYF. The CDR3 DNA is TGCGCCAGCAGCTCCCCGCAGGGAACAGATACGCAGTATTTT.

V gene TRBV5-8 combines with J gene TRBJ2-4, with unresolved D. The CDR3 has 14 residues. Trimming removed 4 bases from V and 6 bases from J, with 14 bases in between. Germline V CDR1 and CDR2: SGHTS, YDEGEE. CDR3 sequence reads: CASSLSLAVNIQYF. CDR3 bases: TGTGCCAGCAGCCTCTCGTTGGCGGTAAACATTCAGTACTTC.

This chain uses TRBV6-1 with TRBJ1-1; unclear D gene. The V end lost 4 bases, the J end lost 0 bases, and 15 bases lay between the germline ends. Germline loops: CDR1 MNHNS, CDR2 SASEGT. This CDR3 comprises 16 residues. CDR3 sequence reads: CASSAPRPLLNTEAFF. CDR3 DNA: TGTGCCAGCAGTGCCCCCCGCCCTCTTCTGAACACTGAAGCTTTCTTT.

The chain recombines TRBV11-2 with TRBJ2-5; D is undetermined. Germline lookup yields CDR1 SGHAT and CDR2 FQNNGV. The CDR3 runs to 13 residues. V lost 1 base and J 7 bases, leaving 10 bases between the germline ends. DNA of the CDR3: TGTGCCAGCAGCTTAGCCGCCGCCGGGACCCAGTACTTC. The encoded protein is CASSLAAAGTQYF.

V gene TRBV28 combines with J gene TRBJ2-5; maybe TRBD1 (6 bases). Trimming took 7 bases from V and 5 from J, leaving 11 bases between them. The CDR3 runs to 12 residues. Per germline, CDR1 MDHEN and CDR2 SYDVKM. The DNA for the CDR3 is TGTGCCAGCAAACAGGGTTTCGAGACCCAGTACTTC. Residues: CASKQGFETQYF.

The rearrangement links TRBV28 to TRBJ1-1; D unclear. Trimming pared 1 base from V and 3 bases from J, leaving 15 bases between. Germline V gene data show CDR1 as MDHEN and CDR2 as SYDVKM. The CDR3 totals 16 residues. Written as DNA, the CDR3 is TGTGCCAGCAGTTTATTTGGGTATTCGACGGACACTGAAGCTTTCTTT. Protein product: CASSLFGYSTDTEAFF.

This clone was seen only once. The chain is built from TRBV7-2 and TRBJ2-5, with 7 bases identical to TRBD2. The DNA end is more similar to TRBJ2-7, so the J call may be wrong. Per the germline V gene, CDR1 is SGHTA and CDR2 is FQGNSA. The CDR3 loop spans 15 amino acids. The DNA for the CDR3 is TGTGCCAGCAGCTTAGCGGCGGGAGAATCCTACGAGCAGTACTTC. Protein sequence: CASSLAAGESYEQYF.

J is TRBJ1-5 and V is TRBV5-6, with D perhaps matching TRBD1 (6 bases). The germline CDR1 and CDR2 sequences are SGHDT and YYEEEE. The CDR3 has 14 residues. V was trimmed by 4 bases and J by 3 bases, leaving 11 bases between them. CDR3 sequence reads: CASSLQGFNQPQHF. The CDR3 coding sequence is TGTGCCAGCAGCCTGCAGGGGTTCAATCAGCCCCAGCATTTT.

J is TRBJ1-1 and V is TRBV5-4, with TRBD1 matching 12 bases. V lost 4 bases, J lost 1 base, and 8 bases stayed unmatched. CDR1 is SGHNT, CDR2 YYREEE, per germline (reference sequence). The length of the CDR3 is 17 residues. Written as DNA, the CDR3 is TGTGCCAGCAGCCACGGGACAGGGGGCCTCTCGAACACTGAAGCTTTCTTT. Residues: CASSHGTGGLSNTEAFF.

The rearrangement joins TRBV5-6 to TRBJ1-4; 8 bases are a match to TRBD1. V lost 2 bases to trimming and J lost 5 bases; unmatched junction nucleotides: 11. Germline V gene lookup returns CDR1 SGHDT and CDR2 YYEEEE. The CDR3 sequence is 17 residues long. CDR3 protein: CASSFGTGQASNEKLFF. CDR3 DNA: TGTGCCAGCAGCTTTGGGACAGGCCAAGCCTCCAATGAAAAACTGTTTTTT.

The V and J genes are TRBV9 and TRBJ2-2; TRBD1 aligns across 7 bases. This CDR3 is 14 amino acids long. From germline, CDR1 is SGDLS and CDR2 YYNGEE. The J segment lost 4 bases and the V segment lost 7 bases, leaving 7 bases of the junction unmatched. The CDR3 reads CASAGTEFTGELFF. CDR3 in DNA: TGTGCCAGCGCCGGGACAGAGTTCACCGGGGAGCTGTTTTTT. Full variable domain (outside the CDR3, taken from reference TRBV9 and TRBJ2-2): DSGVTQTPKHLITATGQRVTLRCSPRSGDLSVYWYQQSLDQGLQFLIQYYNGEERAKGNILERFSAQQFPDLHSELNLSSLELGDSALYFCASAGTEFTGELFFGEGSRLTVL.

The chain links TRBV7-2 to TRBJ2-7, with a tentative D call TRBD2 (6 bases). This CDR3 contains 15 residues. Trimming removed 1 base at V and 0 bases at J, with 10 bases between. The V gene's germline CDR1 is SGHTA and CDR2 FQGNSA. The CDR3 coding sequence is TGTGCCAGCAGCTTAGTTTCTAGCGTCTCCTACGAGCAGTACTTC. Amino acid sequence: CASSLVSSVSYEQYF.

The CDR3: CASRQLGGLTNYGYTF. In DNA, the CDR3 is TGTGCCAGCCGCCAACTTGGGGGGTTAACTAACTATGGCTACACCTTC. The V gene is TRBV28, the J gene TRBJ1-2; D is perhaps TRBD1 (5 bases). Germline-derived CDR1 and CDR2 are MDHEN and SYDVKM. The germline V and J ends were trimmed by 8 bases and 0 bases, with 19 bases remaining between them. The CDR3 has 16 residues.

This chain connects TRBV4-3 to TRBJ1-4; the D gene is possibly TRBD1 (6 bases). Trimming removed 2 bases from V and 5 bases from J, with 12 bases in between. The CDR3 spans 15 residues. Per germline, CDR1 LGHNA and CDR2 YSLEER. The CDR3 DNA reads TGCGCCAGCAGCCAAAATCTAGGGGGGAATGAAAAACTGTTTTTT. This encodes CASSQNLGGNEKLFF.

The chain has TRBV10-3 and TRBJ1-1; 11 nucleotides match TRBD1. Germline V gene data show CDR1 as ENHRY and CDR2 as SYGVKD. There are 17 residues in the CDR3. The junction had 8 bases not matched to a gene; V was cut back by 5 bases and J by 0 bases. The CDR3 spells CAISSRDRGTMNTEAFF. In DNA, the CDR3 is TGTGCCATCAGTTCCCGGGACAGGGGGACGATGAACACTGAAGCTTTCTTT.

The V call is TRBV5-6, the J call TRBJ2-4; D is uncertain. Trimming took off 4 bases at V and 14 bases at J, with 10 bases between the two ends. The CDR3 extends over 10 amino acids. Per germline, CDR1 SGHDT and CDR2 YYEEEE. This chain's CDR3 is CASSSNMEYF. The CDR3, as DNA: TGTGCCAGCAGCAGCAACATGGAGTACTTC.